The following is a T cell receptor (beta chain) sequence with its context. As yet, its antigen is unknown. Germline lookup yields CDR1 SGDLS and CDR2 YYNGEE. CDR3 length: 14 residues. This record belongs to a study of T cells expressing NK-cell markers. About the research overall: Beta-chain profiling covered CD3+CD56+NKG2C+, CD3+CD56+NKG2C- and CD3+CD56-NKG2C+ sorted subsets. Whole-study results and caveats: These clonotypes, the leaders elsewhere, also led the CD3+CD56-NKG2C+ fraction in several donors. It remained uncertain whether the expanded NKG2C+ T cell clones were specific for HCMV antigens.

TCRdb reprocessed the 5' RACE reads and reports one entry per CDR3 protein, with no DNA. This table lists under 200,000 distinct CDR3 sequences. This sequence was found in a woman between 18 and 75 years old in good health. Material for sequencing was blood T cells: a sorted CD56 or NKG2C T cell subset, CD4+ or CD8+ T cells, or bulk PBMC T cells (not recorded which). J is TRBJ1-5 and V is TRBV9; TCRdb names TRBD1, which stays unverified in the absence of DNA. CDR3 in amino acids: CASSRGRNNQPQHF.